This TCR beta chain came from a study of shared clonotypes between healthy human individuals. Regarding the study as a whole: Only blood samples were collected, and tissue repertoires likely differ. Among several donors, approximately 5% of naive CD4 clonotypes were found in common.

Investigators divided CD4+ cells into CD45RA+ naive and CD45RA-negative memory subsets. Several immunoSEQ 96-well plates shared each subset's DNA, each plate a replicate. Generated by immunoSEQ multiplex PCR, the TCRdb table keeps only in-frame clones and is missing some. This sample yields some 2.1 million clones, of which 95% are seen a single time; more than 0.1% belongs to the top ten. This CDR3 is 16 amino acids long. In germline, CDR1 is MNHNY, CDR2 SVGAGI (reference sequence). The V segment lost 6 bases and the J segment 4 bases; nucleotides outside the gene matches: 10. In the case of this clone: Antigen unknown.

The gene calls are TRBV6-6 and TRBJ2-3; TRBD2 agrees at 10 bases. The receptor was isolated from a man aged 18 to 29 in good health. Sequencing was done on a sample of naive CD4+ T cells sorted from blood. The sample's subset: CD45RA+ positively selected. The CDR3 coding sequence is TGTGCCAGCAGCCCGTCGGGGACTAGCGCTTCAGATACGCAGTATTTT. As protein: CASSPSGTSASDTQYF.